The next 11 T cell receptor beta chains were all read from a single sample in a study of blood T cell repertoires in COVID-19. Repertoires were generated with immunoSEQ multiplex PCR, while TCRdb's copy carries only in-frame clones and drops some. This table has over 75,000 clones, approximately 79% appearing once. The sample comprised peripheral blood. Receptors were obtained from a man between 65 and 79 years old with acute or convalescent COVID-19.

The chain couples TRBV2 to TRBJ1-1; D ambiguous. The CDR3 has 13 residues. Germline V CDR1 and CDR2: SNHLY, FYNNEI. V was clipped by 5 bases and J by 2 bases, with 9 bases between them. The DNA for the CDR3 is TGTGCCAGCAGTCTATCTATAAACACTGAAGCTTTCTTT. Translating it yields CASSLSINTEAFF.

V gene TRBV9 combines with J gene TRBJ1-3; D uncertain. This CDR3 has 15 amino acids. Germline lookup yields CDR1 SGDLS and CDR2 YYNGEE. Trimming shortened V by 3 bases and J by 0 bases, and 10 bases separated the two germline ends. The CDR3 sequence is CASSATQVSGNTIYF. CDR3 in DNA: TGTGCCAGCAGCGCGACCCAGGTCTCTGGAAACACCATATATTTT.

The CDR3 reads CASSLEGRGSYNEQFF. The CDR3 DNA reads TGTGCCAGCAGCTTAGAAGGGCGGGGGTCCTACAATGAGCAGTTCTTC. This sequence joins TRBV7-2 and TRBJ2-1; 7 bases agree with TRBD2. J lost 1 base, V lost 1 base, and 4 bases had no gene match. The CDR3 spans 16 residues. Germline V gene sequence: CDR1 SGHTA, CDR2 FQGNSA.

The chain joins TRBV2 to TRBJ2-1, with D perhaps TRBD1 (6 bases). This CDR3 contains 15 residues. The germline V gene has CDR1 SNHLY and CDR2 FYNNEI. V was clipped by 1 base and J by 4 bases, with 11 bases between them. The CDR3 DNA reads as TGTGCCAGCAGTGAAGGGGGGCAAGGATACAATGAGCAGTTCTTC. It codes for CASSEGGQGYNEQFF.

V is TRBV4-1 and J is TRBJ2-2; no reliable D call. The length of the CDR3 is 14 residues. Germline CDR1 MGHRA, CDR2 YSYEKL. V was pared by 3 bases and J by 6 bases, with 11 bases between. The CDR3 region is CASSQTTLAGELFF. The CDR3 DNA is TGCGCCAGCAGCCAGACGACTCTTGCCGGGGAGCTGTTTTTT.

The CDR3: CATTKQGFTEAFF. The DNA for the CDR3 is TGTGCCACCACCAAACAGGGGTTCACTGAAGCTTTCTTT. The chain is built from TRBV15 and TRBJ1-1; 7 bases line up with TRBD1. The V and J ends lost 7 bases and 4 bases, in that order; junction bases with no gene match: 6. The CDR3 is 13 amino acids. Germline V gene sequence: CDR1 LNHNV, CDR2 YYDKDF (reference sequence).

V is TRBV18 and J is TRBJ1-1; D is perhaps TRBD1 (5 bases). Per the germline V gene, CDR1 is KGHSH and CDR2 is LQKENI. V lost 0 bases to trimming and J lost 4 bases, with 12 bases between them. This CDR3 comprises 15 residues. DNA for the CDR3: TGTGCCAGCTCACCACCGACAGCGCGGAGCACTGAAGCTTTCTTT. Translation: CASSPPTARSTEAFF.

The V call is TRBV24-1, the J call TRBJ2-1; D might be TRBD1 (6 bases). The germline V gene has CDR1 KGHDR and CDR2 SFDVKD. This CDR3 region has 14 residues. V was clipped by 7 bases and J by 3 bases, with 12 bases between them. DNA of the CDR3: TGTGCCACCAGGGACAGTGGGGGCTACAATGAGCAGTTCTTC. Translation gives CATRDSGGYNEQFF.

The rearrangement uses TRBV6-5 and TRBJ2-1; 7 bases are shared with TRBD2. Germline V lookup: CDR1 MNHEY, CDR2 SVGAGI. Trimming removed 5 bases from V and 0 bases from J; junction bases left unmatched: 4. CDR3 length equals 15 residues. The CDR3: CASSRRGSSYNEQFF. Written as DNA, the CDR3 is TGTGCCAGCAGTCGGCGGGGGAGCTCCTACAATGAGCAGTTCTTC.

The V and J genes are TRBV14 and TRBJ1-1, with D unclear. Germline V CDR1 and CDR2: SGHDN, FVKESK. V was shortened by 2 bases and J by 1 base, with 5 bases between the two germline ends. This CDR3 contains 13 residues. The CDR3 coding sequence is TGTGCCAGCAGCCAAAAGCCGAACACTGAAGCTTTCTTT. Its protein product is CASSQKPNTEAFF.

The CDR3 DNA reads as TGTGCCAGTAGTCCGCAGGGATGGGGCAATGAGCAGTTCTTC. Amino acid sequence: CASSPQGWGNEQFF. This rearrangement joins TRBV19 to TRBJ2-1, with D maybe TRBD1 (5 bases). V shed 5 bases and J shed 6 bases, with 14 bases lying between them. In germline, CDR1 is LNHDA, CDR2 SQIVND (reference sequence). The CDR3 is made up of 14 amino acids.